This TCR beta chain was recovered during a study of blood T cell repertoires in COVID-19. Overall study: The United States, Italy and Spain were the sources of the acute and convalescent COVID-19 samples.

The data were produced by immunoSEQ multiplex PCR, yet TCRdb's version contains in-frame clones alone and is incomplete. Of about 110,000 clones detected, more than 70% appear once; the ten largest clones hold less than 3.5%. The junction had 4 bases not matched to a gene; V was cut back by 2 bases and J by 2 bases. CDR3 length equals 15 residues. CDR1 is SGHRS, CDR2 YFSETQ, per germline. Source material: peripheral blood. This receptor was identified in a woman in her forties or fifties with acute or convalescent COVID-19. This chain joins TRBV5-1 and TRBJ2-3; 8 positions agree with TRBD1. CDR3 DNA sequence: TGCGCCAGCAGCTTATGGGACAGGCCCACAGATACGCAGTATTTT. As protein: CASSLWDRPTDTQYF.